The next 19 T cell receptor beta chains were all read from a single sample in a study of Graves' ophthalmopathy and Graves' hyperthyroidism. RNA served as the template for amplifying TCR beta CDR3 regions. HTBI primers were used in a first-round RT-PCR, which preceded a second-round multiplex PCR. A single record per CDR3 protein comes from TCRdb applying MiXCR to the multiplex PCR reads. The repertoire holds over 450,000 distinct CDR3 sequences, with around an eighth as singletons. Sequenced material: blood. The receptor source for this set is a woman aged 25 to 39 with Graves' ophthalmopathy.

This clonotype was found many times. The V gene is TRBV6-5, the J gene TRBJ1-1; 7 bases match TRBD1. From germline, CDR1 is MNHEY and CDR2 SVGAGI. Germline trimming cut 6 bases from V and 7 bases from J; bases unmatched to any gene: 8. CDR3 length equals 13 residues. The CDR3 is CASRLNRGGEAFF. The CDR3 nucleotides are TGTGCCAGCAGGTTAAACAGGGGTGGTGAAGCTTTCTTT.

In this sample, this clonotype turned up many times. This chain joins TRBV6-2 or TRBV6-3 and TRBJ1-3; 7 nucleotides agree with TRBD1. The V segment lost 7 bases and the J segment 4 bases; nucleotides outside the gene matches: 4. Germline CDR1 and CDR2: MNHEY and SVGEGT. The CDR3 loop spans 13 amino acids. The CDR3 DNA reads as TGTGCCAGCAATCGGGACAGCGGAAACACCATATATTTT. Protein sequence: CASNRDSGNTIYF.

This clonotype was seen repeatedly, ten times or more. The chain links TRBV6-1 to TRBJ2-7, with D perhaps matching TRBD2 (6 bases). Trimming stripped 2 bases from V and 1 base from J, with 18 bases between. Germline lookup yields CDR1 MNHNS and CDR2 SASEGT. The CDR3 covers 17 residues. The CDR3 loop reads CASSERAGTGVSYEQYF. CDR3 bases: TGTGCCAGCAGTGAACGGGCAGGGACGGGAGTATCCTACGAGCAGTACTTC.

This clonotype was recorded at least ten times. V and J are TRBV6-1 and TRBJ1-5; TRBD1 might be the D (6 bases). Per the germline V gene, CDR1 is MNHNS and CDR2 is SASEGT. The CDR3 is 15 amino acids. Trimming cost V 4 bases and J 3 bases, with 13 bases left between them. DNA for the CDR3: TGTGCCAGCAGTGCTGACAGGAGTCTCAATCAGCCCCAGCATTTT. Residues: CASSADRSLNQPQHF.

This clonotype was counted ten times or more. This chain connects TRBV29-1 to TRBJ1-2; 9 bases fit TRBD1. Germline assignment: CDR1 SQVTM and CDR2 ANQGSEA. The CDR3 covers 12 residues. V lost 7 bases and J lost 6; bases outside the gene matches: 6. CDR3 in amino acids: CSGRDRENGYTF. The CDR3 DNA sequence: TGCAGCGGAAGGGACAGGGAGAATGGCTACACCTTC. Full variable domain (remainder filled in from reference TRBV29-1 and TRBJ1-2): SAVISQKPSRDICQRGTSLTIQCQVDSQVTMMFWYRQQPGQSLTLIATANQGSEATYESGFVIDKFPISRPNLTFSTLTVSNMSPEDSSIYLCSGRDRENGYTFGSGTRLTVV.

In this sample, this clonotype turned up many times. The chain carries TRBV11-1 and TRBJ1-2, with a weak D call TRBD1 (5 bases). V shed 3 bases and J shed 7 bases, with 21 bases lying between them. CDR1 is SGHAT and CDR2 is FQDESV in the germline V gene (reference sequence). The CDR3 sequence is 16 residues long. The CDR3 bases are TGTGCCAGCAGCTTCGCGGCCGGGACCCTTCCTCGTGGCTACACCTTC. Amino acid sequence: CASSFAAGTLPRGYTF.

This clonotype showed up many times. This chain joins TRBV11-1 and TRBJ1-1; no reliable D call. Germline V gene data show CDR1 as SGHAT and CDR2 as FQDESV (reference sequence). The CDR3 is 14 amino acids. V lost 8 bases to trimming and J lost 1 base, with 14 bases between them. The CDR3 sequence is CASGKSSRNTEAFF. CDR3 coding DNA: TGTGCCAGCGGCAAGAGCAGCCGGAACACTGAAGCTTTCTTT.

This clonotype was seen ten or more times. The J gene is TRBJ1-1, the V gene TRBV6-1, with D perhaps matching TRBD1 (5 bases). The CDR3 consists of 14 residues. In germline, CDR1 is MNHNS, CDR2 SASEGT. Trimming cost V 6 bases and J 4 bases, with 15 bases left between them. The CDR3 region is CASSAQVSVTEAFF. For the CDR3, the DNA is TGTGCCAGCAGCGCACAGGTGTCAGTCACTGAAGCTTTCTTT.

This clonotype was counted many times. The CDR3 coding sequence is TGTGCCAGCAGTTACTCGATCTCGGGGAACTATGGCTACACCTTC. It codes for CASSYSISGNYGYTF. The rearrangement uses TRBV6-5 and TRBJ1-2; D is uncertain. The V end was cut by 0 bases, the J end by 2 bases, with 10 bases between. In germline, CDR1 is MNHEY, CDR2 SVGAGI. This CDR3 region has 15 residues.

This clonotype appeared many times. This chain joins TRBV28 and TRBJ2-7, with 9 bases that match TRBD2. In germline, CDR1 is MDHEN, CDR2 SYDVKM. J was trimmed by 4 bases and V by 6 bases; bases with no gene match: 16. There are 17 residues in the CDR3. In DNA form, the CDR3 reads TGTGCCAGCAGCCCCAGGGTGACTAGCGGTTATCGGTACGAGCAGTACTTC. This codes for CASSPRVTSGYRYEQYF.

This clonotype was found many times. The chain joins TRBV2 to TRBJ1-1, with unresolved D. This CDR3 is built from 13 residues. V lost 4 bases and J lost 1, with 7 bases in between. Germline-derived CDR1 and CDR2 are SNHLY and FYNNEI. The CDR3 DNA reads TGTGCCAGCAGTGGTGCGTCGAACACTGAAGCTTTCTTT. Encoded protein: CASSGASNTEAFF.

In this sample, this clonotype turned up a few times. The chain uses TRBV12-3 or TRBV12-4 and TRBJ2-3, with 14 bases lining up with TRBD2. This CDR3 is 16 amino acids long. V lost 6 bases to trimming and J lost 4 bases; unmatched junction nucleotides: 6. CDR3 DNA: TGTGCCAGCAGGGGACTAGCGGGAGTTAGCGCAGATACGCAGTATTTT. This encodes CASRGLAGVSADTQYF.

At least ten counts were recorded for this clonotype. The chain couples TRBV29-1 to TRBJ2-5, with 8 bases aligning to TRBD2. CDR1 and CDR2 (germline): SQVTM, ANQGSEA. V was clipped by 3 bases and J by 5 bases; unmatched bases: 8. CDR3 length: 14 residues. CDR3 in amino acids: CSVDELAGLETQYF. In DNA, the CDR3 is TGCAGCGTTGATGAGTTAGCGGGGTTGGAGACCCAGTACTTC.

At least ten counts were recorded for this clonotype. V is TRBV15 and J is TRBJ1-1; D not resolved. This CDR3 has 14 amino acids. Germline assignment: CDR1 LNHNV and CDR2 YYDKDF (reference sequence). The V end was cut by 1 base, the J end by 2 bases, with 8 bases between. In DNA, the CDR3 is TGTGCCACCAGCAGAGCGGCAGATAACACTGAAGCTTTCTTT. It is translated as CATSRAADNTEAFF.

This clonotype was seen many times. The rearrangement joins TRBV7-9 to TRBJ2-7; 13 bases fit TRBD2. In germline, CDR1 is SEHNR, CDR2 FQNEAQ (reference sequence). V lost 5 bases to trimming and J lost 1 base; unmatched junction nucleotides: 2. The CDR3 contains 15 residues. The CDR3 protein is CASSTSGGASYEQYF. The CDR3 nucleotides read TGTGCCAGCAGCACTAGCGGGGGGGCATCCTACGAGCAGTACTTC.

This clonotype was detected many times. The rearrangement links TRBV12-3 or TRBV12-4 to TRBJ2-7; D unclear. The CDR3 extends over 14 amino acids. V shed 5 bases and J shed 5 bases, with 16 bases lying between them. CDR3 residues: CASSPRTTYHEQYF. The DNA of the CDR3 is TGTGCCAGCAGTCCCAGGACGACTTACCACGAGCAGTACTTC.

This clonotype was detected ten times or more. CDR3 in amino acids: CASRPGRAGGPYGYTF. The CDR3 DNA is TGTGCCAGCAGGCCCGGGAGAGCCGGGGGCCCCTATGGCTACACCTTC. The chain combines TRBV27 with TRBJ1-2; tentatively, D is TRBD1 (6 bases). Germline V lookup: CDR1 MNHEY, CDR2 SMNVEV (reference sequence). The CDR3 extends over 16 amino acids. The V and J ends lost 6 bases and 4 bases respectively, with 21 bases between them.

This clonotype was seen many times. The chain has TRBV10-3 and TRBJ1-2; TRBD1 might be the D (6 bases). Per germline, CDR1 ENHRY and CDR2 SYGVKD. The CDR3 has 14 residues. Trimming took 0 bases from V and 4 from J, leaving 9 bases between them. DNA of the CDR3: TGTGCCATCAGTGAGTCTACAGGGCGCTATGGCTACACCTTC. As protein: CAISESTGRYGYTF.

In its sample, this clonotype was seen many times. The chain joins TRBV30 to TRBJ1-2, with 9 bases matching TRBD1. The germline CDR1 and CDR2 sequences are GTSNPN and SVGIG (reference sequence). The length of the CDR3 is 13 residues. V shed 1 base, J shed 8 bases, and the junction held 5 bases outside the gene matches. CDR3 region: CAWSGGQGLGYTF. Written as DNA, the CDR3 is TGTGCCTGGAGTGGTGGACAGGGGCTAGGCTACACCTTC.